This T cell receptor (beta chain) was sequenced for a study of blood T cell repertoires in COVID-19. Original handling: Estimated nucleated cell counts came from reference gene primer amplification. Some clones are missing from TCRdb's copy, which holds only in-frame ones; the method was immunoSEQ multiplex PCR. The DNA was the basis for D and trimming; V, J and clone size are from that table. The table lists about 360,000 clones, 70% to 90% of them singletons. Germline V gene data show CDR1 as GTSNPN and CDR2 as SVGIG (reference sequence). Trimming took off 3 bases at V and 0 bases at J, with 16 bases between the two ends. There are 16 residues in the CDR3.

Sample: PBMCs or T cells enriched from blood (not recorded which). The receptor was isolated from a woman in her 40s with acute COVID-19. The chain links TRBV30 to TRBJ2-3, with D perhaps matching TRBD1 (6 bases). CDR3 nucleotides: TGTGCCTGGAGCTTAAGGCCGGGACACAGCACAGATACGCAGTATTTT. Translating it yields CAWSLRPGHSTDTQYF.